Presented here are 17 T cell receptor beta chains from one specimen sequenced in a study of T cell changes during pregnancy in multiple sclerosis. Produced via immunoSEQ multiplex PCR; TCRdb's table is partial and in-frame only. Of tens of thousands of clones in the sample, approximately 92% were seen once. This specimen was CD4+ T cells from peripheral blood mononuclear cells, taken after pregnancy. The receptors originated from a female donor with multiple sclerosis, enrolled in a pregnancy study.

The chain combines TRBV30 with TRBJ1-1, with a tentative D call TRBD1 (6 bases). V lost 2 bases to trimming and J lost 6 bases, with 10 bases between them. The length of the CDR3 is 12 residues. Germline CDR1 and CDR2: GTSNPN and SVGIG (reference sequence). The CDR3 DNA reads as TGTGCCTGGAGTCTGCGACAGGCTGAAGCTTTCTTT. This encodes CAWSLRQAEAFF.

This chain uses TRBV29-1 with TRBJ2-2, with TRBD2 matching 11 bases. Germline-derived CDR1 and CDR2 are SQVTM and ANQGSEA. Losses at the gene ends were 3 bases for V and 5 bases for J; bases not matched to a gene: 8. This CDR3 contains 16 residues. The CDR3 DNA sequence: TGCAGCGTTGATAGCGGGAGGGCCCAGGGAACCGGGGAGCTGTTTTTT. Translating gives CSVDSGRAQGTGELFF.

V and J are TRBV28 and TRBJ1-5, with 8 bases lining up with TRBD1. This CDR3 is 17 amino acids long. The V gene's germline CDR1 is MDHEN and CDR2 SYDVKM. V dropped 3 bases and J dropped 1; count of bases not matched to a gene: 8. The CDR3 DNA is TGTGCCAGCAGTTTCTCCGGGACAGGAGGAAGCAATCAGCCCCAGCATTTT. Its protein is CASSFSGTGGSNQPQHF.

The count of this clone is one. The chain has TRBV12-5 and TRBJ2-3; perhaps TRBD1 as D (5 bases). This CDR3 is 14 amino acids long. Trimming removed 1 base from V and 5 bases from J, with 10 bases in between. Germline V CDR1 and CDR2: LGHNT, FRNRAP. The CDR3 is CASGLGGQGDTQYF. The DNA of the CDR3 is TGTGCTAGTGGTTTGGGGGGCCAGGGAGATACGCAGTATTTT.

The V and J genes are TRBV5-8 and TRBJ2-7; 9 nucleotides agree with TRBD1. V was pared by 2 bases and J by 6 bases, with 9 bases of the junction left unmatched. The CDR3 sequence is 15 residues long. Germline V CDR1 and CDR2: SGHTS, YDEGEE. The CDR3 is CASSLGGQGSTEQYF. CDR3 nucleotides: TGTGCCAGCAGCTTAGGCGGACAGGGGAGTACCGAGCAGTACTTC.

The chain has TRBV7-9 and TRBJ2-1; the match to TRBD2 covers 7 bases. Germline CDR1 SEHNR, CDR2 FQNEAQ (reference sequence). Unmatched junction bases numbered 11, after V lost 1 base and J lost 2 bases. CDR3 length equals 18 residues. CDR3 DNA: TGTGCCAGCAGCTTAGTGTCGGGACTATGGGTAGCCTACAATGAGCAGTTCTTC. Its translation is CASSLVSGLWVAYNEQFF.

J is TRBJ2-5 and V is TRBV7-2; 8 bases map to TRBD1. The CDR3 covers 13 residues. Germline V CDR1 and CDR2: SGHTA, FQGNSA. The trim removed 4 bases at V and 2 bases at J, leaving 0 bases unmatched. The CDR3 nucleotides read TGTGCCAGCAGCTGGGACAGGCAAGAGACCCAGTACTTC. Residues: CASSWDRQETQYF.

Comment on this clone: The junction differs from germline at one of its ends, possibly a read error. The chain recombines TRBV5-5 with TRBJ1-2; D is unclear. There are 15 residues in the CDR3. Germline CDR1 is SGHKS and CDR2 is YYEKEE (reference sequence). This CDR3 is CASSPNGLVNHGYTF. In DNA form, the CDR3 reads TGTGCCAGCAGCCCCAACGGGTTGGTTAACCATGGCTACACCTTC.

The V gene is TRBV5-6, the J gene TRBJ1-2; possibly TRBD1 for D (5 bases). This CDR3 spans 15 amino acids. V gave up 0 bases and J gave up 3 bases, with 12 bases separating them. CDR1 and CDR2 from the germline V gene are SGHDT and YYEEEE. CDR3 coding DNA: TGTGCCAGCAGCTTGGCAGGGAATCCGGACTATGGCTACACCTTC. It codes for CASSLAGNPDYGYTF.

The rearrangement joins TRBV5-1 to TRBJ2-5; 8 nucleotides match TRBD2. Germline V gene lookup returns CDR1 SGHRS and CDR2 YFSETQ. Trimming took 1 base from V and 5 from J; bases not matched to a gene: 4. This CDR3 comprises 14 residues. The DNA for the CDR3 is TGCGCCAGCAGCTTGAGCGGGAGTGGCGAGACCCAGTACTTC. Residues: CASSLSGSGETQYF.

The chain recombines TRBV5-1 with TRBJ2-7; 7 nucleotides align to TRBD2. The CDR3 totals 18 residues. The trim removed 2 bases at V and 1 base at J, leaving 15 bases unmatched. Per germline, CDR1 SGHRS and CDR2 YFSETQ. CDR3 nucleotides: TGCGCCAGCAGCTTTGCCCCCATGGCCGGGAGGAGTTCCTACGAGCAGTACTTC. Its protein product is CASSFAPMAGRSSYEQYF.

V and J are TRBV6-1 and TRBJ2-4; 10 bases line up with TRBD1. The junction had 1 base not matched to a gene; V was cut back by 4 bases and J by 7 bases. The CDR3 totals 13 residues. CDR1 is MNHNS and CDR2 is SASEGT in the germline V gene. This chain's CDR3 is CASSADRGNIQYF. CDR3 DNA sequence: TGTGCCAGCAGTGCGGACAGGGGGAACATTCAGTACTTC.

This chain uses TRBV10-3 with TRBJ2-7; 7 bases are shared with TRBD1. The CDR3 length is 16 residues. V lost 5 bases, J lost 2 bases, and 12 bases stayed unmatched. CDR1 and CDR2 from the germline V gene are ENHRY and SYGVKD. CDR3 residues: CAISLTNRGIAYEQYF. DNA of the CDR3: TGTGCCATCAGTCTAACGAACAGGGGCATCGCCTACGAGCAGTACTTC.

V usage is TRBV19 and J usage is TRBJ2-1; 11 bases are a match to TRBD1. Trimming cost V 5 bases and J 9 bases; bases outside gene matches: 3. This CDR3 is 13 amino acids long. Germline V CDR1 and CDR2: LNHDA, SQIVND (reference sequence). The CDR3 sequence: CASSGQGAGEQFF. The CDR3 bases are TGTGCCAGTAGTGGACAGGGGGCGGGTGAGCAGTTCTTC.

CDR3 sequence reads: CASSQGIGVSYNEQFF. The DNA for the CDR3 is TGTGCCAGCAGCCAAGGGATCGGGGTCTCCTACAATGAGCAGTTCTTC. The genes are TRBV16 and TRBJ2-1, with D possibly TRBD2 on 5 matching bases. V was shortened by 2 bases and J by 0 bases, with 11 bases between the two germline ends. This CDR3 is built from 16 residues. CDR1 and CDR2 from the germline V gene are KGHSY and FQNENV.

The chain has TRBV29-1 and TRBJ1-5, with D possibly matching TRBD1 (5 bases). The V and J ends lost 6 bases and 4 bases respectively, with 10 bases between them. CDR1 and CDR2 from the germline V gene are SQVTM and ANQGSEA. This CDR3 has 12 residues. The CDR3 here is CSVQEGNQPQHF. In DNA form, the CDR3 reads TGCAGCGTACAGGAGGGGAATCAGCCCCAGCATTTT.

This sequence joins TRBV19 and TRBJ2-1; 13 nucleotides match TRBD2. The V and J ends lost 3 bases and 1 base, in that order; junction bases with no gene match: 3. CDR1 is LNHDA and CDR2 is SQIVND in the germline V gene (reference sequence). CDR3 length: 17 residues. The CDR3 protein is CASSIGLAGVSYNEQFF. For the CDR3, the DNA is TGTGCCAGTAGTATTGGACTAGCGGGGGTTTCCTACAATGAGCAGTTCTTC.